This T cell receptor (beta chain) was sequenced in a study of blood T cell repertoires in COVID-19. Study-wide background: Acute-phase and convalescent COVID-19 samples originated in the United States, Italy and Spain. Sources were T cells, B-cell-depleted T cells, or PBMCs; the material itself was cDNA or gDNA.

Germline loops: CDR1 KGHDR, CDR2 SFDVKD. Unmatched junction bases numbered 4, after V lost 4 bases and J lost 4 bases. The CDR3 is 14 amino acids. As originally analysed: Amplification with reference gene primers provided the estimates of nucleated cell counts. Data came from immunoSEQ multiplex PCR; TCRdb stores just in-frame clones and leaves some out. V and J calls plus clone size are reproduced from that table; the DNA served to infer D and trimming. This table has tens of thousands of clones, roughly four fifths appearing once. The chain employs TRBV24-1 and TRBJ1-2, with 8 nucleotides matching TRBD1. The sample was peripheral blood. The clonotype comes from a woman aged 55-70 years with acute or convalescent COVID-19. The CDR3 reads CATSDQDRVYGYTF. The CDR3 DNA reads TGTGCCACCAGTGACCAGGACAGGGTCTATGGCTACACCTTC.